These 27 T cell receptor beta chains originate from one sample sequenced in a study of cytomegalovirus exposure and HLA in healthy donors (dated by TCRdb to between 2016 and 2019). To prepare the library, the immunoSEQ multiplex PCR assay was applied. A mixture of 60 forward primers for TCR Vbeta segments and 13 reverse primers for TCR Jbeta segments was used in the multiplex PCR. The source is immuneACCESS, and TCRdb retained only in-frame sequences with V and J called. Part of the clones is not carried over; for the studies checked, unresolved V genes explain less than half of this, and the remainder is unexplained. In all, the sample holds about 160,000 clones, and around 79% of those were seen once. Together, the top ten hold just under 6.5% of the sample. The sequenced sample consisted of PBMCs. These receptors came from a man aged 45 to 65 in good health and CMV-seropositive.

The J gene is TRBJ2-2, the V gene TRBV28; D might be TRBD1 (6 bases). The V end lost 6 bases, the J end lost 6 bases, and 17 bases lay between the germline ends. The CDR3 consists of 15 residues. Looked up from germline, CDR1 is MDHEN and CDR2 is SYDVKM. DNA of the CDR3: TGTGCCAGCAGACCGACAGGAGGCCAGCCCGGGGAGCTGTTTTTT. Protein: CASRPTGGQPGELFF.

This rearrangement joins TRBV4-1 to TRBJ2-1; tentative D call: TRBD2 (5 bases). Germline CDR1 and CDR2: MGHRA and YSYEKL. The CDR3 loop spans 16 amino acids. V was cut by 0 bases and J by 2 bases, with 11 bases left in between. DNA for the CDR3: TGCGCCAGCAGCCAAGACGGTACGGGGACCTACAATGAGCAGTTCTTC. Amino acids: CASSQDGTGTYNEQFF.

This rearrangement joins TRBV6-4 to TRBJ2-3; 10 bases align to TRBD2. The germline V gene has CDR1 MRHNA and CDR2 SNTAGT. The CDR3 runs 16 residues. The V and J ends lost 3 bases and 1 base, in that order; junction bases with no gene match: 4. The CDR3 protein is CASSESGTSGTDTQYF. CDR3 DNA sequence: TGTGCCAGCAGTGAATCCGGGACTAGCGGCACAGATACGCAGTATTTT.

The V and J genes are TRBV5-1 and TRBJ1-2, with 10 bases that match TRBD1. Germline CDR1 reads SGHRS; CDR2 reads YFSETQ. This CDR3 is 15 amino acids long. V lost 7 bases, J lost 1 base, and 7 bases stayed unmatched. CDR3 coding DNA: TGCGCCAGCCGACCGGGACAGGGGAGTAACTATGGCTACACCTTC. Its translation: CASRPGQGSNYGYTF.

V and J are TRBV5-5 and TRBJ2-5, with D possibly being TRBD2 (5 bases). The V end was cut by 3 bases, the J end by 5 bases, with 14 bases between. CDR1 and CDR2 from the germline V gene are SGHKS and YYEKEE (reference sequence). The CDR3 runs 14 residues. The CDR3 region is CASSSRRALETQYF. DNA for the CDR3: TGTGCCAGCAGCTCTCGGCGGGCATTGGAGACCCAGTACTTC.

V is TRBV5-1 and J is TRBJ2-1; 8 bases agree with TRBD2. V lost 1 base to trimming and J lost 6 bases; unmatched junction nucleotides: 3. The CDR3 has 14 amino acids. Per the germline V gene, CDR1 is SGHRS and CDR2 is YFSETQ. This CDR3 is CASSLLGTSNEQFF. The DNA for the CDR3 is TGCGCCAGCAGCTTGCTCGGGACTAGCAATGAGCAGTTCTTC.

This clone appeared once. The rearrangement links TRBV7-9 to TRBJ2-1; 10 bases agree with TRBD2. Germline assignment: CDR1 SEHNR and CDR2 FQNEAQ (reference sequence). The CDR3 is 16 residues long. The V segment lost 5 bases and the J segment 3 bases; nucleotides outside the gene matches: 7. CDR3 bases: TGTGCCAGCAGCCCGCGGACTAGCGGAAGCTACAATGAGCAGTTCTTC. Amino acid sequence: CASSPRTSGSYNEQFF.

The J gene is TRBJ2-2, the V gene TRBV30, with D perhaps TRBD1 (6 bases). The CDR3 is made up of 13 amino acids. Germline V CDR1 and CDR2: GTSNPN, SVGIG (reference sequence). V lost 0 bases to trimming and J lost 6 bases, with 8 bases between them. The CDR3 spells CAWSVGHSGELFF. CDR3 DNA sequence: TGTGCCTGGAGTGTGGGACATTCCGGGGAGCTGTTTTTT.

There are a few counts of this clone. The rearrangement joins TRBV27 to TRBJ1-3; no firm D call. Germline V CDR1 and CDR2: MNHEY, SMNVEV (reference sequence). The CDR3 runs 13 residues. V was shortened by 4 bases and J by 8 bases, with 12 bases between the two germline ends. CDR3: CASSSPDRDTIYF. CDR3 DNA: TGTGCCAGCAGTTCGCCCGACCGGGACACCATATATTTT.

The chain recombines TRBV4-1 with TRBJ1-2, with TRBD1 as a possible D gene (5 bases). Deletions cut 3 bases from V and 2 bases from J, with 10 bases between. Germline V lookup: CDR1 MGHRA, CDR2 YSYEKL. The CDR3 length is 14 residues. The CDR3 spells CASSHHAGNYGYTF. The CDR3 DNA reads as TGCGCCAGCAGCCACCATGCAGGGAACTATGGCTACACCTTC.

The V and J genes are TRBV11-2 and TRBJ1-2, with D hard to call. Deletions cut 0 bases from V and 7 bases from J, with 12 bases between. Germline CDR1 and CDR2: SGHAT and FQNNGV. The length of the CDR3 is 14 residues. For the CDR3, the DNA is TGTGCCAGCAGCTTAGATCCCGGGGTCGCTGGCTACACCTTC. Translated, it gives CASSLDPGVAGYTF.

This sequence joins TRBV30 and TRBJ2-7; 8 nucleotides line up with TRBD2. The germline V gene has CDR1 GTSNPN and CDR2 SVGIG (reference sequence). The length of the CDR3 is 15 residues. V was clipped by 2 bases and J by 2 bases; unmatched bases: 8. CDR3 DNA: TGTGCCTGGAGTCCGGGGGGGGCAAACGCCTACGAGCAGTACTTC. Protein product: CAWSPGGANAYEQYF. Looking up the rest from reference TRBV30 and TRBJ2-7 gives the full variable domain: SQTIHQWPATLVQPVGSPLSLECTVEGTSNPNLYWYRQAAGRGLQLLFYSVGIGQISSEVPQNLSASRPQDRQFILSSKKLLLSDSGFYLCAWSPGGANAYEQYFGPGTRLTVT.

The gene calls are TRBV27 and TRBJ2-7, with 7 bases identical to TRBD1. Trimming removed 4 bases from V and 3 bases from J; junction bases left unmatched: 27. The V gene's germline CDR1 is MNHEY and CDR2 SMNVEV (reference sequence). This CDR3 contains 21 residues. CDR3 nucleotide sequence: TGTGCCAGCAGTTCCCCGTTCAATATTGCTCCGGGACAGTCACCGGGCTACGAGCAGTACTTC. Translated: CASSSPFNIAPGQSPGYEQYF.

This chain uses TRBV6-1 with TRBJ1-1; the match to TRBD1 covers 8 bases. This CDR3 contains 12 residues. Per the germline V gene, CDR1 is MNHNS and CDR2 is SASEGT. The trim removed 4 bases at V and 10 bases at J, leaving 5 bases unmatched. This chain's CDR3 is CASSADREGAFF. In nucleotides, the CDR3 is TGTGCCAGCAGTGCGGACAGGGAGGGAGCTTTCTTT.

The genes are TRBV5-1 and TRBJ2-1; 9 bases match TRBD2. J was trimmed by 10 bases and V by 0 bases; bases with no gene match: 8. Germline V CDR1 and CDR2: SGHRS, YFSETQ. This CDR3 has 15 residues. The CDR3 here is CASSLGLAELGEQFF. In DNA form, the CDR3 reads TGCGCCAGCAGCTTGGGACTAGCGGAGCTGGGGGAGCAGTTCTTC.

This clone has a single count. The gene calls are TRBV7-9 and TRBJ1-5; TRBD1 is a possible D gene (5 bases). Germline CDR1 is SEHNR and CDR2 is FQNEAQ (reference sequence). This CDR3 is 14 amino acids long. V lost 8 bases, J lost 3 bases, and 14 bases lay in between. The CDR3: CASGAGGINQPQHF. The CDR3 coding sequence is TGTGCCAGCGGTGCGGGGGGGATCAATCAGCCCCAGCATTTT.

The chain joins TRBV28 to TRBJ1-6; D is possibly TRBD1 (5 bases). Germline CDR1 MDHEN, CDR2 SYDVKM. The CDR3 consists of 19 residues. The V gene lost 6 bases and the J gene lost 0 bases, with 21 bases spanning the gap. The CDR3 nucleotides read TGTGCCAGCAGGGAAAGCGGGACGACTCGGAGCTCCTATAATTCACCCCTCCACTTT. This sequence encodes CASRESGTTRSSYNSPLHF.

The V and J genes are TRBV19 and TRBJ1-2; TRBD1 matches 9 bases. The CDR3 has 13 amino acids. Germline V gene data show CDR1 as LNHDA and CDR2 as SQIVND (reference sequence). Unmatched junction bases numbered 7, after V lost 6 bases and J lost 8 bases. Here the CDR3 reads CASRNTGGLGYTF. The CDR3 region has the DNA TGTGCCAGTAGGAATACAGGGGGCCTGGGCTACACCTTC.

Remarks on this clone: Other DNA sequences within the sample encode an identical CDR3. This chain connects TRBV5-1 to TRBJ1-2; tentatively, D is TRBD1 (5 bases). Germline values: CDR1 SGHRS, CDR2 YFSETQ. This CDR3 has 13 residues. Trimming shortened V by 5 bases and J by 5 bases, and 13 bases separated the two germline ends. The CDR3 DNA follows: TGCGCCAGCAGTTCCGGGGGAGGGTATGGCTACACCTTC. It yields the protein CASSSGGGYGYTF.

This chain links TRBV7-2 with TRBJ1-1; no firm D call. The CDR3 totals 12 residues. Trimming cost V 1 base and J 11 bases, with 11 bases left between them. CDR1 and CDR2 (germline): SGHTA, FQGNSA. This CDR3 reads CASSLGRGVAFF. The CDR3, as DNA: TGTGCCAGCAGCTTAGGTCGAGGAGTGGCTTTCTTT.

This clone was recorded only once. The chain employs TRBV7-9 and TRBJ1-5; D possibly corresponds to TRBD1 (5 bases). CDR1 SEHNR and CDR2 FQNEAQ come from the germline V gene (reference sequence). There are 13 residues in the CDR3. V was shortened by 1 base and J by 9 bases, with 10 bases between the two germline ends. The CDR3 loop reads CASSLDGGLPQHF. The CDR3 region has the DNA TGTGCCAGCAGCTTAGATGGGGGACTGCCCCAGCATTTT.

V is TRBV20-1 and J is TRBJ2-7, with D possibly being TRBD2 (5 bases). With 7 bases removed from V and 0 bases from J, the gap between germline ends came to 7 bases. The CDR3 extends over 11 amino acids. In germline, CDR1 is DFQATT, CDR2 SNEGSKA (reference sequence). The CDR3 sequence: CSGESSYEQYF. For the CDR3, the DNA is TGCAGTGGGGAGAGCTCCTACGAGCAGTACTTC.

This chain connects TRBV9 to TRBJ2-5; no clear D gene. V shed 0 bases and J shed 2 bases, with 8 bases lying between them. CDR3 length: 14 residues. Germline V lookup: CDR1 SGDLS, CDR2 YYNGEE. CDR3 in amino acids: CASSVDSRQETQYF. In DNA form, the CDR3 reads TGTGCCAGCAGCGTAGACTCGCGACAAGAGACCCAGTACTTC.

The chain recombines TRBV6-1 with TRBJ1-5, with D perhaps matching TRBD1 (6 bases). The V end lost 9 bases, the J end lost 2 bases, and 11 bases lay between the germline ends. The CDR3 consists of 13 residues. Germline V gene data show CDR1 as MNHNS and CDR2 as SASEGT. The CDR3: CASEGHRNQPQHF. CDR3 sequence (DNA): TGTGCCAGTGAGGGACACCGCAATCAGCCCCAGCATTTT.

V gene TRBV10-2 combines with J gene TRBJ2-5, with D maybe TRBD2 (6 bases). V shed 8 bases and J shed 4 bases, with 14 bases lying between them. The V gene's germline CDR1 is WSHSY and CDR2 SAAADI. The CDR3 loop spans 13 amino acids. CDR3 sequence: CASRREFSETQYF. The CDR3 DNA reads TGCGCCAGCCGTCGGGAGTTCTCAGAGACCCAGTACTTC.

The genes are TRBV15 and TRBJ1-1; 7 bases are a match to TRBD1. The CDR3 is made up of 14 amino acids. CDR1 and CDR2 from the germline V gene are LNHNV and YYDKDF (reference sequence). Germline trimming cut 3 bases from V and 0 bases from J; bases unmatched to any gene: 1. The CDR3, as DNA: TGTGCCACCAGCAGGGACAGGATGAACACTGAAGCTTTCTTT. It is translated as CATSRDRMNTEAFF.

The chain combines TRBV5-1 with TRBJ2-2; 9 nucleotides match TRBD1. V trimming: 4 bases; J trimming: 0 bases; junction bases outside the gene matches: 4. The germline V gene encodes CDR1 SGHRS and CDR2 YFSETQ. The CDR3 contains 16 residues. This chain's CDR3 is CASSQTGGANTGELFF. The CDR3, as DNA: TGCGCCAGCAGCCAAACAGGGGGCGCGAACACCGGGGAGCTGTTTTTT.